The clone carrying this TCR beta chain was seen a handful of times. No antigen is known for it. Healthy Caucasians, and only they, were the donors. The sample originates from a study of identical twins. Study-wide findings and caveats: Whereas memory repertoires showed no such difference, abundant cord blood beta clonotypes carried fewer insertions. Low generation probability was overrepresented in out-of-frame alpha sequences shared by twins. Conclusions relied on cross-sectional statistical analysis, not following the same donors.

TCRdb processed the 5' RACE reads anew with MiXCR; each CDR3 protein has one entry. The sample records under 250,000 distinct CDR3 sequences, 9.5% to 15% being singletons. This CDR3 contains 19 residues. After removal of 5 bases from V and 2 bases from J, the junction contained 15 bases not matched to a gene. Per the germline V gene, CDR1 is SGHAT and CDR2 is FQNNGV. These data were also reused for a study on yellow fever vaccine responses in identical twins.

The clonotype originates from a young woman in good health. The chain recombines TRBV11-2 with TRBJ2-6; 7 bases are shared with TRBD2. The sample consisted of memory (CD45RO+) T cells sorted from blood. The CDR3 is CASSHIVRGVSAGANVLTF. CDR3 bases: TGTGCCAGCAGCCATATAGTCCGGGGGGTATCAGCTGGGGCCAACGTCCTGACTTTC.